This record concerns one T cell receptor (beta chain) sequence. Its antigen is unknown. The TCRbeta library incorporated unique molecular identifiers. TCRdb re-called the PCR reads with MiXCR, one entry per CDR3 protein. The data show approximately 230,000 distinct CDR3 sequences, with roughly a quarter seen just once and about 2.8% held by the top ten. V lost 6 bases and J 4 bases, leaving 15 bases between the germline ends. The CDR3 totals 14 residues. Germline V gene lookup returns CDR1 MNHEY and CDR2 SMNVEV (reference sequence). The data originate from a study of T-cell reconstitution after alpha-beta-depleted transplantation in children. Study-wide results and caveats: A year had passed since transplant, and T-cell counts and diversity by then came mostly from newly produced T cells. There were some patients whose high TCRbeta diversity at day 60 came from surviving recipient T cells and thymic progenitors. The study reportedly traced alpha-beta T cells about two months after transplant to several hundred expanded graft clones.

The sample consisted of PBMCs, taken before TCRalphabeta/CD19-depleted stem cell transplant. The chain joins TRBV27 to TRBJ1-1; TRBD1 might be the D (6 bases). The sequence came from a girl aged 2-9 years with Fanconi anemia, due to receive a stem cell transplant. The DNA for the CDR3 is TGTGCCAGCAGGGCACAGGGAGGGGCCACTGAAGCTTTCTTT. Encoded protein: CASRAQGGATEAFF.